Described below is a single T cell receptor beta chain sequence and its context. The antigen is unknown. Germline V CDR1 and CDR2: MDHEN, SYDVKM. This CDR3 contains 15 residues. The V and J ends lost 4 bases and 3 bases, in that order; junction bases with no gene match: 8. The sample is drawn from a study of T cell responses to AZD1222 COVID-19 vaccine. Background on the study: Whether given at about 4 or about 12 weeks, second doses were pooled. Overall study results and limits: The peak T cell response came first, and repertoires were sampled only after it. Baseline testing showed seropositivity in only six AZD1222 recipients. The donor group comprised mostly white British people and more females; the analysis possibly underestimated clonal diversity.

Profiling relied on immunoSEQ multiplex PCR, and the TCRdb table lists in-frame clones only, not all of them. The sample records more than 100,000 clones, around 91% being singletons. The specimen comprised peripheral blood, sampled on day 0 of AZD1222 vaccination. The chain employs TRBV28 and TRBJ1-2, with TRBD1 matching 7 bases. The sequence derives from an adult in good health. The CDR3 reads CASSSPSTGHYGYTF. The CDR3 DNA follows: TGTGCCAGCAGTTCCCCTTCGACAGGGCACTATGGCTACACCTTC.